This paragraph reports one T cell receptor (beta chain). Repertoires were generated with immunoSEQ multiplex PCR, while TCRdb's copy carries only in-frame clones and drops some. The sample has some 700,000 clones, over 75% seen once. The source of the sample is a study of shared T cell receptors in the human thymus. This CDR3 is 14 amino acids long. Germline-derived CDR1 and CDR2 are MNHEY and SVGAGI. Trimming removed 6 bases from V and 4 bases from J, with 15 bases in between. These data also formed part of another study, on human thymus T cells.

The chain joins TRBV6-5 to TRBJ1-1; D may be TRBD1 (6 bases). The source is a boy in the first two years of life with a congenital heart defect. Sequencing was performed on thymocytes. The CDR3 here is CASSPYAGATEAFF. CDR3 bases: TGTGCCAGCAGCCCCTACGCGGGGGCCACTGAAGCTTTCTTT.